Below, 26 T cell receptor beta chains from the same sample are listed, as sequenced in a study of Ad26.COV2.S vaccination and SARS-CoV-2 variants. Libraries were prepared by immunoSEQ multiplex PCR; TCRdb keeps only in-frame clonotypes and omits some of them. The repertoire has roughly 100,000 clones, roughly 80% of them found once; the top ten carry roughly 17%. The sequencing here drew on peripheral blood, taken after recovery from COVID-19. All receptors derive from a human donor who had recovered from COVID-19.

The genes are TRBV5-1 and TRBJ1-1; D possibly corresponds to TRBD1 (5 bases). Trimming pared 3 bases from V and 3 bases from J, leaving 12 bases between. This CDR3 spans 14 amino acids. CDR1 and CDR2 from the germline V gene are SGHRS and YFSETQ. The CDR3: CASSWQGRDTEAFF. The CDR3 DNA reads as TGCGCCAGCAGCTGGCAGGGACGGGACACTGAAGCTTTCTTT.

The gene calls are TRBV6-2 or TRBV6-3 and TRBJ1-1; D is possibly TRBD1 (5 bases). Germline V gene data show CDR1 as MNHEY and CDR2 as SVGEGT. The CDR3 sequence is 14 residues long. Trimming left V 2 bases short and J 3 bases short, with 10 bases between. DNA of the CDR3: TGTGCCAGCAGTTACCGACTAGGGGACACTGAAGCTTTCTTT. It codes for CASSYRLGDTEAFF.

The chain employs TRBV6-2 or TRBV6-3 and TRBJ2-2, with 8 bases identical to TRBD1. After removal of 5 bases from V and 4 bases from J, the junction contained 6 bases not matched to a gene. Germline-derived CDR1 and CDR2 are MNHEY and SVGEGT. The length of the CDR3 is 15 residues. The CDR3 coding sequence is TGTGCCAGCAGTACCTCACAGGGGGGCACCGGGGAGCTGTTTTTT. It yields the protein CASSTSQGGTGELFF.

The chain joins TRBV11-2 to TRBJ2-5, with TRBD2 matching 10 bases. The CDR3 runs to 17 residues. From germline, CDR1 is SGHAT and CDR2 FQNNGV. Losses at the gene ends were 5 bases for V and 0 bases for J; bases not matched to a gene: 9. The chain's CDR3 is CASSRGVLAGDQETQYF. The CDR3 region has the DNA TGTGCCAGCAGCCGAGGGGTCCTAGCGGGGGACCAAGAGACCCAGTACTTC.

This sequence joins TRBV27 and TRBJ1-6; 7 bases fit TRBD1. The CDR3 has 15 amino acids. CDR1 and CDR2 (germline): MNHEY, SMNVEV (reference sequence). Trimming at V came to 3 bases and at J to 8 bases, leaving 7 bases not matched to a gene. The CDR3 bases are TGTGCCAGCAGTTTCCTAGGGACAGCGGATTCACCCCTCCACTTT. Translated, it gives CASSFLGTADSPLHF.

CDR3 residues: CASSLGQGVYNEQFF. The CDR3, as DNA: TGTGCCAGCAGTTTAGGTCAGGGAGTTTACAATGAGCAGTTCTTC. The chain combines TRBV27 with TRBJ2-1, with D tentatively TRBD1 or TRBD2 (5 bases each). Deletions cut 2 bases from V and 4 bases from J, with 12 bases between. Per the germline V gene, CDR1 is MNHEY and CDR2 is SMNVEV (reference sequence). CDR3 length: 15 amino acids.

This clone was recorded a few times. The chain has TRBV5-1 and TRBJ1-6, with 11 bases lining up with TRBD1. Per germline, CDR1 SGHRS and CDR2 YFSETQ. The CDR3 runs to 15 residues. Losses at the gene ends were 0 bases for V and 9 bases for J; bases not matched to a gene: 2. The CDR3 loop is CASSLVGQGVSPLHF. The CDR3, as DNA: TGCGCCAGCAGCTTGGTGGGACAGGGGGTTTCACCCCTCCACTTT.

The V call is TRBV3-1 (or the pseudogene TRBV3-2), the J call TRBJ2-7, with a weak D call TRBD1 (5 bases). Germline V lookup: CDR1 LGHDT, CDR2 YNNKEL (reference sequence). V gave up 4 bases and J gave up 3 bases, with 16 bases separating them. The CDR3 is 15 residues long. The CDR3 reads CASSLFAGQGYEQYF. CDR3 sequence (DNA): TGTGCCAGCAGCCTCTTTGCAGGGCAGGGCTACGAGCAGTACTTC.

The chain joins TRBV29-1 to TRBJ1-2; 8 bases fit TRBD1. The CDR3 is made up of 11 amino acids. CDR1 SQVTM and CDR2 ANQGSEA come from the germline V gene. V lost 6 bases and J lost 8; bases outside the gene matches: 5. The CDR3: CSVGQGSGYTF. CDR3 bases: TGCAGCGTCGGACAGGGCAGCGGCTACACCTTC.

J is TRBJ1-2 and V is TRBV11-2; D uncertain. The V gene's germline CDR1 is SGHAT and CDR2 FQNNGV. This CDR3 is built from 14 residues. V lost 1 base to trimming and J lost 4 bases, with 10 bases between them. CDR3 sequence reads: CASSLGRSSYGYTF. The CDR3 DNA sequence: TGTGCCAGCAGCTTAGGCAGGAGTTCCTATGGCTACACCTTC.

CDR3 protein: CASSQDRGSSYNSPLHF. The CDR3 DNA reads as TGTGCCAGCAGCCAAGACAGGGGGAGCTCCTATAATTCACCCCTCCACTTT. The chain links TRBV3-1 (or the pseudogene TRBV3-2) to TRBJ1-6, with 7 bases identical to TRBD1. The germline gives CDR1 LGHDT, CDR2 YNNKEL (reference sequence). The CDR3 loop spans 17 amino acids. Trimming removed 0 bases from V and 0 bases from J; junction bases left unmatched: 2.

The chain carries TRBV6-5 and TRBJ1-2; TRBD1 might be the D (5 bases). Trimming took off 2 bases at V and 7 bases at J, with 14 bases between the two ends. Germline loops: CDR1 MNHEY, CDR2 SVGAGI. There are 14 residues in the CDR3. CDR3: CASSYRVQGSGYTF. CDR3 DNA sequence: TGTGCCAGCAGTTACCGGGTGCAGGGCTCTGGCTACACCTTC.

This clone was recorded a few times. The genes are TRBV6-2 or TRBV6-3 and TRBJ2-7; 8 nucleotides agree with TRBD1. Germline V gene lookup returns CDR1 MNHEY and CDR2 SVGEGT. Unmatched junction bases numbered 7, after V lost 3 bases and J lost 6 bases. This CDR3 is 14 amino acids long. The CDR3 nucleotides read TGTGCCAGCAGTTATAGCCAGGGGGCTCTCGAGCAGTACTTC. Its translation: CASSYSQGALEQYF.

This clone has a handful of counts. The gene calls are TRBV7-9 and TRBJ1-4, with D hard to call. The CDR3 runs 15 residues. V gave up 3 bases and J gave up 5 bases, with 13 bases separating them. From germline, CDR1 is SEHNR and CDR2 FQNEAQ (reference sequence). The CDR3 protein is CASSLRTIGNEKLFF. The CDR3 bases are TGTGCCAGCAGCTTGCGGACCATTGGGAATGAAAAACTGTTTTTT. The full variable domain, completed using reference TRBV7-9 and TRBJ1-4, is DTGVSQNPRHKITKRGQNVTFRCDPISEHNRLYWYRQTLGQGPEFLTYFQNEAQLEKSRLLSDRFSAERPKGSFSTLEIQRTEQGDSAMYLCASSLRTIGNEKLFFGSGTQLSVL.

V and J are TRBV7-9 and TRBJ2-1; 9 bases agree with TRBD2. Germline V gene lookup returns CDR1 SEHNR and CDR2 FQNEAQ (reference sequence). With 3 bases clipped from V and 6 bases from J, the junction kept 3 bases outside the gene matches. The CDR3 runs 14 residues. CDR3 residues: CASSLGTSFNEQFF. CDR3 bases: TGTGCCAGCAGCTTGGGGACTAGCTTCAATGAGCAGTTCTTC.

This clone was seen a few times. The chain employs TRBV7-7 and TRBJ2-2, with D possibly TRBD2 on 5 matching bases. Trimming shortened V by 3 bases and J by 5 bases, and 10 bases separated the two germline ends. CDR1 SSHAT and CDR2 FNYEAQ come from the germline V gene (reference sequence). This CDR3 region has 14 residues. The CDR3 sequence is CASSLGRRTGELFF. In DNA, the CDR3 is TGTGCCAGCAGCTTGGGGAGAAGAACCGGGGAGCTGTTTTTT. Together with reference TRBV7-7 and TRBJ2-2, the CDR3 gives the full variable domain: GAGVSQSPRYKVTKRGQDVTLRCDPISSHATLYWYQQALGQGPEFLTYFNYEAQPDKSGLPSDRFSAERPEGSISTLTIQRTEQRDSAMYRCASSLGRRTGELFFGEGSRLTVL.

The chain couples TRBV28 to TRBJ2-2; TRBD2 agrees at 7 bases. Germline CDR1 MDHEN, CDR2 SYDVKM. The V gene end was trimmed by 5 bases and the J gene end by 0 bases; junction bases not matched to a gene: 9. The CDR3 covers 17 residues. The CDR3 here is CASSQLAWRTNTGELFF. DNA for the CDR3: TGTGCCAGCAGTCAACTAGCGTGGCGGACGAACACCGGGGAGCTGTTTTTT.

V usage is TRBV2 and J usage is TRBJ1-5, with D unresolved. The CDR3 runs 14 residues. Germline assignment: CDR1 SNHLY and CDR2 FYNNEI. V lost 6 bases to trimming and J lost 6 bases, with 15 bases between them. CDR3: CASRGTAPSQPQHF. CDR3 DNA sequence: TGTGCCAGCAGAGGAACCGCGCCAAGTCAGCCCCAGCATTTT.

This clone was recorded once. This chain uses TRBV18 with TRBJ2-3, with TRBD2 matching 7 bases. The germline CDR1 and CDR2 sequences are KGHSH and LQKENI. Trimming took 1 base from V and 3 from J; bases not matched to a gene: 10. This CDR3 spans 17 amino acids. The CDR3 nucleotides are TGTGCCAGCTCACCACGCCCTACTCGCGGGGGAACAGATACGCAGTATTTT. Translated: CASSPRPTRGGTDTQYF.

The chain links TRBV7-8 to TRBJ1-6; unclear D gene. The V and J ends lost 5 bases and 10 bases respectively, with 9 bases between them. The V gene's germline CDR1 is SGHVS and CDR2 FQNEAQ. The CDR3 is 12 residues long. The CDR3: CASSPIGSPLHF. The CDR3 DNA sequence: TGTGCCAGCAGCCCTATAGGGTCACCCCTCCACTTT.

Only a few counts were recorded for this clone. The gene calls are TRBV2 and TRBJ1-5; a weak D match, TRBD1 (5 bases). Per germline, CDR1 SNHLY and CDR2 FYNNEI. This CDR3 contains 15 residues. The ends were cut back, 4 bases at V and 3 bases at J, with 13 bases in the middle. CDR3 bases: TGTGCCAGCAGTGGGGACGCCCTGAACAATCAGCCCCAGCATTTT. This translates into CASSGDALNNQPQHF.

The CDR3 nucleotides read TGTGCCAGCAAAGGATGGAGCTACACCTTC. Encoded protein: CASKGWSYTF. This chain links TRBV3-1 (or the pseudogene TRBV3-2) with TRBJ1-2; D not resolved. CDR3 size: 10 residues. CDR1 and CDR2 from the germline V gene are LGHDT and YNNKEL (reference sequence). The V end lost 7 bases, the J end lost 9 bases, and 9 bases lay between the germline ends.

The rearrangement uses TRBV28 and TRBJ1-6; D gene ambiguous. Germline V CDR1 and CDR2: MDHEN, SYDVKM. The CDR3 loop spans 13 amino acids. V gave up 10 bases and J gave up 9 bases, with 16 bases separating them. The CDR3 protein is CATATGDASPLHF. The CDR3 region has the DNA TGTGCCACTGCGACCGGGGATGCTTCACCCCTCCACTTT.

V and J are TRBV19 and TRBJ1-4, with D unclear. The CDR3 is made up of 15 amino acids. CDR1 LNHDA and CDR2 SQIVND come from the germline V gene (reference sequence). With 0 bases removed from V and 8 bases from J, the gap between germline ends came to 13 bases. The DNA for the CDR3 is TGTGCCAGTAGTATAGATCGGAGGACGGGGGAAAAACTGTTTTTT. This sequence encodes CASSIDRRTGEKLFF.

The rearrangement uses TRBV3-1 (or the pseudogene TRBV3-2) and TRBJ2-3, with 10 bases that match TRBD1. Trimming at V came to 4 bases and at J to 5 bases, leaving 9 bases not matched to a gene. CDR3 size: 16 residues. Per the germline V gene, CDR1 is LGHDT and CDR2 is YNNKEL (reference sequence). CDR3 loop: CASSLYRDRGLDTQYF. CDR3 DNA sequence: TGTGCCAGCAGCCTTTACCGGGACAGGGGATTAGATACGCAGTATTTT.

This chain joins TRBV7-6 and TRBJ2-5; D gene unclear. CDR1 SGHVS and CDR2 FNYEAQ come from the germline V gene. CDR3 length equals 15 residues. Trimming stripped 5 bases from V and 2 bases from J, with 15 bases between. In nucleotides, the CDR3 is TGTGCCAGCAGCCCTACGCACAACGAACAAGAGACCCAGTACTTC. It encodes CASSPTHNEQETQYF.